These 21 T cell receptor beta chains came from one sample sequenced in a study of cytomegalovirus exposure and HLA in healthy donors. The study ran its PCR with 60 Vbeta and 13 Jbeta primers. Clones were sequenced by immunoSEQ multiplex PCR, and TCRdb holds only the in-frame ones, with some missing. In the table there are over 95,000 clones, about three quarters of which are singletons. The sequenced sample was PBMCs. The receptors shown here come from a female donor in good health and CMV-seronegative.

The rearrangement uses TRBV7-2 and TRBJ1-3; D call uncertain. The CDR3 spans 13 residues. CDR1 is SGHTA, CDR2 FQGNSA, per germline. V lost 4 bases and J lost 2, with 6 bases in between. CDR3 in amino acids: CASSSETGNTIYF. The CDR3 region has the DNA TGTGCCAGCAGCTCAGAAACTGGAAACACCATATATTTT.

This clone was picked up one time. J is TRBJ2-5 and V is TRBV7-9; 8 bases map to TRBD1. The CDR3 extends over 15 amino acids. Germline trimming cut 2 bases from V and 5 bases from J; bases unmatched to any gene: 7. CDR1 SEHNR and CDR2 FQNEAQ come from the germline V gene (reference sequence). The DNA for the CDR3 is TGTGCCAGCAGCTTACTGAACAGGGGGGTCGAGACCCAGTACTTC. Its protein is CASSLLNRGVETQYF.

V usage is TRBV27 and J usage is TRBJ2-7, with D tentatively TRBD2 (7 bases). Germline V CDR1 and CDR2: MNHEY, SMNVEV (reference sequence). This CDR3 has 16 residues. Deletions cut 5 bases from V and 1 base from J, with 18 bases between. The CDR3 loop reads CASSPSRGLRSYEQYF. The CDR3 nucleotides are TGTGCCAGCAGTCCCTCGCGGGGGCTCCGATCCTACGAGCAGTACTTC.

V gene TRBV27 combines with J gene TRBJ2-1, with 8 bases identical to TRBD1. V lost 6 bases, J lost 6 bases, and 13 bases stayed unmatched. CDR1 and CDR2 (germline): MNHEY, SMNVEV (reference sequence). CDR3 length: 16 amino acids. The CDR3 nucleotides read TGTGCCAGCAGCCCAAGGCGGGACAGGTCCATCAATGAGCAGTTCTTC. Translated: CASSPRRDRSINEQFF.

The CDR3 DNA reads TGTGCCAGCAGCGTAGGGGCGTTCGTGGGGGCCTCCTACGAGCAGTACTTC. Translation gives CASSVGAFVGASYEQYF. The chain uses TRBV9 and TRBJ2-7; D may be TRBD1 (6 bases). Germline-derived CDR1 and CDR2 are SGDLS and YYNGEE. The CDR3 length is 17 residues. Trimming removed 0 bases at V and 0 bases at J, with 16 bases between.

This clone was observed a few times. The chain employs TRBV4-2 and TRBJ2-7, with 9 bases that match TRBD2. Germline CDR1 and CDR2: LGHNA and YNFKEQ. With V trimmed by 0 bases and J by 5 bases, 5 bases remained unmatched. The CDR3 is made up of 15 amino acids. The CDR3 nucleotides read TGTGCCAGCAGCCAAGAGGCACTAGCGGGCGACGAGCAGTACTTC. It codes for CASSQEALAGDEQYF.

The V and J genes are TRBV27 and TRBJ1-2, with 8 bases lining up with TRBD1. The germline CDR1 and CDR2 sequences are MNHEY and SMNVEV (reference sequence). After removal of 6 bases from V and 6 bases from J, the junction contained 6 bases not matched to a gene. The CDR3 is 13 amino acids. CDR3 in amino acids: CASRFDRGDGYTF. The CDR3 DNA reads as TGTGCCAGCAGGTTTGACAGGGGAGATGGCTACACCTTC.

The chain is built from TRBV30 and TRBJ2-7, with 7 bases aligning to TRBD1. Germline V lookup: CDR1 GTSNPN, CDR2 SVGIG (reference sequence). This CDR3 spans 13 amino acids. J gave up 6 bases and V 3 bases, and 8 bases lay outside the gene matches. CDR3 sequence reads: CAWRLTGIGEQYF. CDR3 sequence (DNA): TGTGCCTGGAGACTGACAGGGATTGGCGAGCAGTACTTC.

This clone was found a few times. CDR3 residues: CASSFPGERSGNTIYF. DNA for the CDR3: TGTGCCAGCAGTTTCCCAGGGGAGAGAAGTGGAAACACCATATATTTT. The chain has TRBV27 and TRBJ1-3, with D maybe TRBD1 (6 bases). V was shortened by 3 bases and J by 3 bases, with 15 bases between the two germline ends. The length of the CDR3 is 16 residues. From germline, CDR1 is MNHEY and CDR2 SMNVEV (reference sequence).

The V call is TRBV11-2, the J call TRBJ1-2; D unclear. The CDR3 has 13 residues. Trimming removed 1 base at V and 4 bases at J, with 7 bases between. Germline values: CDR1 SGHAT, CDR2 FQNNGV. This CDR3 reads CASSLGLSYGYTF. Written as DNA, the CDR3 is TGTGCCAGCAGCTTAGGTCTTAGCTATGGCTACACCTTC.

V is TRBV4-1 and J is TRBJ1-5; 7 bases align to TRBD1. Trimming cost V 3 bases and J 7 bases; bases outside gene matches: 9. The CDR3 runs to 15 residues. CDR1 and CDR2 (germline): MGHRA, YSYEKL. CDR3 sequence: CASSQATGSKQPQHF. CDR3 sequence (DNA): TGCGCCAGCAGCCAGGCGACAGGGTCAAAACAGCCCCAGCATTTT.

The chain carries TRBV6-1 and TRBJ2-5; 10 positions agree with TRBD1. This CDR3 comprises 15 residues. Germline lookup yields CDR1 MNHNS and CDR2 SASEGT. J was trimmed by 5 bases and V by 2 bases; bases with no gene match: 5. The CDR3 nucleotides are TGTGCCAGCAGTGAATGGGACAGGGGAGGGGAGACCCAGTACTTC. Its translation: CASSEWDRGGETQYF.

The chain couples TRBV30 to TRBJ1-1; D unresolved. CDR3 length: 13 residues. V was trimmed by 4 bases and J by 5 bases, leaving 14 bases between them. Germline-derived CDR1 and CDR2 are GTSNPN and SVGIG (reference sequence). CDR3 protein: CAWKTWTRTEAFF. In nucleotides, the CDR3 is TGTGCCTGGAAGACCTGGACTCGGACTGAAGCTTTCTTT.

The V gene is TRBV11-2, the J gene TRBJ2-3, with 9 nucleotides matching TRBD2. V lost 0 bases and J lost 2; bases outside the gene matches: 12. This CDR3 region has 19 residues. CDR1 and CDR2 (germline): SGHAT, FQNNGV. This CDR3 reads CASSLEGSASGAFTDTQYF. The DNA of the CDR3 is TGTGCCAGCAGCTTAGAGGGGTCAGCTAGCGGGGCCTTCACAGATACGCAGTATTTT.

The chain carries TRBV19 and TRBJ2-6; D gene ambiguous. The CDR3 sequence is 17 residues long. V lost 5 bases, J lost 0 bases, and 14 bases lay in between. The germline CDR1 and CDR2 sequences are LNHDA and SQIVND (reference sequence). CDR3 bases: TGTGCCAGTAGTCCCCCGGTTTTTCCCTCTGGGGCCAACGTCCTGACTTTC. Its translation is CASSPPVFPSGANVLTF.

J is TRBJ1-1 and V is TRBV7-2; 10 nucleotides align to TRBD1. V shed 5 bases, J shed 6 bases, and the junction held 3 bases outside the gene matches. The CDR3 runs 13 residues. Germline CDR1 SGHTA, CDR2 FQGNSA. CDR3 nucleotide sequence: TGTGCCAGCAGCCGGGACAGGGGCTCTGAAGCTTTCTTT. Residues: CASSRDRGSEAFF.

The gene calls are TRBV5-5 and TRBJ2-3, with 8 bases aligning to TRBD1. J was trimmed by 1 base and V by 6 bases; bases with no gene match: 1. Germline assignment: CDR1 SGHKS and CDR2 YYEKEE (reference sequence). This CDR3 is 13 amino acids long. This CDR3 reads CASKGQGTDTQYF. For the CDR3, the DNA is TGTGCCAGCAAGGGACAGGGCACAGATACGCAGTATTTT.

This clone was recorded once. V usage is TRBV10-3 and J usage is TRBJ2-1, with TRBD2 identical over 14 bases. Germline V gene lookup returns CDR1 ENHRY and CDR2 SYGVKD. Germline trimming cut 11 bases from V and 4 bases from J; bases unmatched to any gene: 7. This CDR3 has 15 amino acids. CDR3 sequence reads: CASTSGGEKYNEQFF. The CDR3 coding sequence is TGTGCCTCGACTAGCGGGGGGGAAAAATACAATGAGCAGTTCTTC.

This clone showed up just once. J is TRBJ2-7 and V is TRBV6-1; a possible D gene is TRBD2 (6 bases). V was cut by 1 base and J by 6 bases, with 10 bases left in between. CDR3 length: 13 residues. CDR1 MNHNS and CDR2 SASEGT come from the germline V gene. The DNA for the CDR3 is TGTGCCAGCAGTGAAGGGAGGGTGTTCGAGCAGTACTTC. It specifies CASSEGRVFEQYF.

CDR3 region: CASSQPNKPDTQYF. In nucleotides, the CDR3 is TGTGCCAGCAGCCAACCCAACAAACCAGATACGCAGTATTTT. The V gene is TRBV7-9, the J gene TRBJ2-3, with D unclear. The germline gives CDR1 SEHNR, CDR2 FQNEAQ (reference sequence). The germline V and J ends were trimmed by 5 bases and 4 bases, with 13 bases remaining between them. CDR3 length: 14 amino acids.

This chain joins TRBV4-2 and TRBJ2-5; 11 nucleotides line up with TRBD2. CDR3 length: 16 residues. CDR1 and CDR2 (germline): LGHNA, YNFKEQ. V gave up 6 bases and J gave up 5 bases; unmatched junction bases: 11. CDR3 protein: CASRSTSGGRGETQYF. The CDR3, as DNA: TGTGCCAGCAGATCAACTAGCGGGGGCAGGGGGGAGACCCAGTACTTC.